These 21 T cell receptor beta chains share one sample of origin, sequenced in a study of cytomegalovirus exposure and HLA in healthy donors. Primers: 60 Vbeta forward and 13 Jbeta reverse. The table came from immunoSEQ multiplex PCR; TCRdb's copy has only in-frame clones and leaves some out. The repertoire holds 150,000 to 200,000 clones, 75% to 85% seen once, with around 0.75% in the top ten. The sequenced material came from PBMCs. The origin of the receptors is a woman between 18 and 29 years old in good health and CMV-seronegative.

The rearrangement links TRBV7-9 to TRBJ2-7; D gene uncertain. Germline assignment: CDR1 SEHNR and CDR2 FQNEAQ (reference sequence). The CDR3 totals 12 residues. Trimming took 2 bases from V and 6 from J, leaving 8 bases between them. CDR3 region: CASSLSMIEQYF. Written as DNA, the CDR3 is TGTGCCAGCAGCTTAAGCATGATCGAGCAGTACTTC.

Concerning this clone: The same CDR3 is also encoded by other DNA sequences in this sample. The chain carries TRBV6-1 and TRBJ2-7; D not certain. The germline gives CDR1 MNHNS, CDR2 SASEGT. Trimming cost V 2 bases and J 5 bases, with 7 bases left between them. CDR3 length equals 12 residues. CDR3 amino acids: CASSESRNEQYF. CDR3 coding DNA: TGTGCCAGCAGTGAATCGAGGAACGAGCAGTACTTC.

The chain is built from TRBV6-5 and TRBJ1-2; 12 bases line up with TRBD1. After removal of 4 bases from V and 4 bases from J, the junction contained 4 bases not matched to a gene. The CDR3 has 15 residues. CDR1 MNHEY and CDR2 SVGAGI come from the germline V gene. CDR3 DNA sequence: TGTGCCAGCAGTTGGGGACAGGGGGCCAGCTATGGCTACACCTTC. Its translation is CASSWGQGASYGYTF.

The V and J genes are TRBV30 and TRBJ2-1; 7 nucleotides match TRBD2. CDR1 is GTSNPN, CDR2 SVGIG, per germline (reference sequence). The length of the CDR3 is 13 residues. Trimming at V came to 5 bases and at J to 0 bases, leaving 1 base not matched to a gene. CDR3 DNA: TGTGCCTGGGGACTAGTCTCCTACAATGAGCAGTTCTTC. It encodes CAWGLVSYNEQFF.

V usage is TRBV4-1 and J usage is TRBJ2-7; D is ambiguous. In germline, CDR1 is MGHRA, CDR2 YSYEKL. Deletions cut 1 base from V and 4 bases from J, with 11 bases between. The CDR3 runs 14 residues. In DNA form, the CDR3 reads TGCGCCAGCAGCCAAGGGTCAGGCCAGTACGAGCAGTACTTC. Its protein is CASSQGSGQYEQYF.

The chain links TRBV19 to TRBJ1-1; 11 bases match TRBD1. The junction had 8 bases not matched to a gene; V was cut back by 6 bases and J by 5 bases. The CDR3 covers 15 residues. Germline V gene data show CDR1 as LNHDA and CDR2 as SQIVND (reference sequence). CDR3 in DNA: TGTGCCAGTAGGTCGGACAGGGGGCATCGAACTGAAGCTTTCTTT. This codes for CASRSDRGHRTEAFF.

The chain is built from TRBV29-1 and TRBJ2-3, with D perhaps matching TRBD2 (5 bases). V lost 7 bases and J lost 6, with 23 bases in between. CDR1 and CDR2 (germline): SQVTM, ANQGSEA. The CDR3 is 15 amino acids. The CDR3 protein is CSAELVTAAQDTQYF. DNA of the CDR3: TGCAGCGCGGAACTAGTTACGGCAGCACAGGATACGCAGTATTTT.

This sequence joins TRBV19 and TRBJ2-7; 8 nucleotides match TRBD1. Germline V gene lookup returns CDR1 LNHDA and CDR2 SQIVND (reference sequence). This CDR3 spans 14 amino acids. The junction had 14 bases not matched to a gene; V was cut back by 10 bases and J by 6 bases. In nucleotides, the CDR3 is TGTGCCACTGACCCTCGGACAGGGACGAGCGAGCAGTACTTC. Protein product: CATDPRTGTSEQYF.

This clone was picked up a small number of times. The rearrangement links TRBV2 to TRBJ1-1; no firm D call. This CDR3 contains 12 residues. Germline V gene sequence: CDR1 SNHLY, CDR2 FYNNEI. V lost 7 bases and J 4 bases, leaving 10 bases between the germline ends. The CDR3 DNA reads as TGTGCCAGCATGAGGGCAGGCACTGAAGCTTTCTTT. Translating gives CASMRAGTEAFF.

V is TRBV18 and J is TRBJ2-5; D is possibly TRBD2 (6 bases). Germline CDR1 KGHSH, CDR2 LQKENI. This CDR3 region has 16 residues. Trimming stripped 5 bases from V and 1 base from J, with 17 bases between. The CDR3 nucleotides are TGTGCCAGCTCAACTCTCGGAGGGGCGATCCAAGAGACCCAGTACTTC. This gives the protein CASSTLGGAIQETQYF.

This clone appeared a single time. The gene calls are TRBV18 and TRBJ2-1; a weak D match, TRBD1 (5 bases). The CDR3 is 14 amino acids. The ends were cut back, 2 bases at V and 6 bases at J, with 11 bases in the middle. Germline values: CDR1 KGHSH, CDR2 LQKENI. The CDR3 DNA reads TGTGCCAGCTCACCATCTAGGGGAACCAATGAGCAGTTCTTC. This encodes CASSPSRGTNEQFF.

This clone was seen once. The CDR3 sequence is CASSRIDSTEQYF. CDR3 DNA sequence: TGTGCCAGCAGCCGAATTGATAGCACCGAGCAGTACTTC. This chain links TRBV14 with TRBJ2-7, with D unclear. Germline lookup yields CDR1 SGHDN and CDR2 FVKESK. The V gene lost 4 bases and the J gene lost 6 bases, with 13 bases spanning the gap. This CDR3 is 13 amino acids long.

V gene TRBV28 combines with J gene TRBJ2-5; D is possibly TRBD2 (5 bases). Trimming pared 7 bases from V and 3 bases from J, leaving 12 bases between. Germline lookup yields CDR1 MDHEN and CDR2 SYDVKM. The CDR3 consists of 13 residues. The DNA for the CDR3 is TGTGCCAGCACCCTGGCCGGGGAAGAGACCCAGTACTTC. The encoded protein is CASTLAGEETQYF.

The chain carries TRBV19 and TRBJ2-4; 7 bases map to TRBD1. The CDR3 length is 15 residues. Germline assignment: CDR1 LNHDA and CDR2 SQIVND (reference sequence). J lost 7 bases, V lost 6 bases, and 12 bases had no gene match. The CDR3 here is CASSSPGQRGNIQYF. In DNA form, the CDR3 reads TGTGCCAGTAGCTCCCCGGGACAGCGAGGGAACATTCAGTACTTC. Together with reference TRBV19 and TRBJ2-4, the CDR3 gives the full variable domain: DGGITQSPKYLFRKEGQNVTLSCEQNLNHDAMYWYRQDPGQGLRLIYYSQIVNDFQKGDIAEGYSVSREKKESFPLTVTSAQKNPTAFYLCASSSPGQRGNIQYFGAGTRLSVL.

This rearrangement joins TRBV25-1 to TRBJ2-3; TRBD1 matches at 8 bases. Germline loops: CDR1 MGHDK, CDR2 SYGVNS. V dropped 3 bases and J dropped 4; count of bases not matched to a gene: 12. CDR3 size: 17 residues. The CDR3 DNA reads TGTGCCAGCAGTGAGTCAAGAGGACAGGGATCTGCAGATACGCAGTATTTT. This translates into CASSESRGQGSADTQYF.

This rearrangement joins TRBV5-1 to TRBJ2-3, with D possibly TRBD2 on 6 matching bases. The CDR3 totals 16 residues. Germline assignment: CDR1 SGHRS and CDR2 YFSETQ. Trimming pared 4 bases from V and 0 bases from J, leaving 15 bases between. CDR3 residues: CASSPYLAASTDTQYF. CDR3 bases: TGCGCCAGCAGCCCATACTTAGCGGCTAGCACAGATACGCAGTATTTT.

The CDR3 loop reads CATSRWGQSYDNEQFF. The CDR3 bases are TGTGCCACCAGCCGATGGGGACAGAGCTACGACAATGAGCAGTTCTTC. The chain couples TRBV15 to TRBJ2-1; the match to TRBD1 covers 7 bases. The CDR3 loop spans 16 amino acids. V was pared by 5 bases and J by 5 bases, with 12 bases of the junction left unmatched. From germline, CDR1 is LNHNV and CDR2 YYDKDF (reference sequence).

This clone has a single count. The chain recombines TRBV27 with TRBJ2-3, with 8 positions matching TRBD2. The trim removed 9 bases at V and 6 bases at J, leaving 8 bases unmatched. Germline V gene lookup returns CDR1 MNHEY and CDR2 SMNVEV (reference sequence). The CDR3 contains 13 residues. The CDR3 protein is CASALAGVDTQYF. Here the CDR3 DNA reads TGTGCCAGTGCCCTAGCGGGCGTGGATACGCAGTATTTT.

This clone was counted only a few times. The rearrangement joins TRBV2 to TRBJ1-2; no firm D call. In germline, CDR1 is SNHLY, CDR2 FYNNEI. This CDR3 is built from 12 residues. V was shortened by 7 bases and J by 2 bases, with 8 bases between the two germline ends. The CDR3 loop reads CASKQSNYGYTF. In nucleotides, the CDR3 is TGTGCCAGCAAACAATCGAACTATGGCTACACCTTC.

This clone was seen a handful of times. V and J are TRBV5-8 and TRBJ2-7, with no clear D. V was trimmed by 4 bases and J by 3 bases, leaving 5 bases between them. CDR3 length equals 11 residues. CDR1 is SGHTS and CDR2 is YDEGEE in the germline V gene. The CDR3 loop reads CASSPLYEQYF. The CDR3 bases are TGTGCCAGCAGCCCACTCTACGAGCAGTACTTC.

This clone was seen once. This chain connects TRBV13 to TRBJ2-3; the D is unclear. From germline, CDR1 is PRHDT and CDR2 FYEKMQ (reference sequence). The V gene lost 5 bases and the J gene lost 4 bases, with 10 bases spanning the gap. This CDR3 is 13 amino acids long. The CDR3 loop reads CASSRVPPDTQYF. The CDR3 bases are TGTGCCAGCAGCCGGGTCCCCCCAGATACGCAGTATTTT.